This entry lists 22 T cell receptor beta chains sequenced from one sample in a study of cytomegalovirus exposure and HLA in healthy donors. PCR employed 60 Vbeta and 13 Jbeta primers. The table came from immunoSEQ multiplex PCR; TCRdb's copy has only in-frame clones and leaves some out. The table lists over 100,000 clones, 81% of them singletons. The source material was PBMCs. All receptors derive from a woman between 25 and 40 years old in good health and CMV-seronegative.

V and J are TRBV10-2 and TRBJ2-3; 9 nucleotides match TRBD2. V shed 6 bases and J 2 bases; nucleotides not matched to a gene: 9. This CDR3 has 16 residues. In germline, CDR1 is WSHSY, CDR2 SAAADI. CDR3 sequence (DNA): TGCGCCAGCAGAGGGGATAGCGGGAGTTCCACAGATACGCAGTATTTT. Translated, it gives CASRGDSGSSTDTQYF.

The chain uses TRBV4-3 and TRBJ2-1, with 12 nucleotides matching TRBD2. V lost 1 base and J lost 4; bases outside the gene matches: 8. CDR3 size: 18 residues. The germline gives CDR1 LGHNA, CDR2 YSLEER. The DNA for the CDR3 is TGCGCCAGCAGCCAAGGACTAGCGGGAGCCCCCCCTTACAATGAGCAGTTCTTC. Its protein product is CASSQGLAGAPPYNEQFF.

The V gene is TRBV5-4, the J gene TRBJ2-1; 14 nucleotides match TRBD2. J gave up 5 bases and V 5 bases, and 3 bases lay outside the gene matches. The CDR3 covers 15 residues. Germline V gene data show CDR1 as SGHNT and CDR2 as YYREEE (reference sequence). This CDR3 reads CASRRGLAGDNEQFF. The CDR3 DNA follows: TGTGCCAGCAGGCGGGGACTAGCGGGAGACAATGAGCAGTTCTTC.

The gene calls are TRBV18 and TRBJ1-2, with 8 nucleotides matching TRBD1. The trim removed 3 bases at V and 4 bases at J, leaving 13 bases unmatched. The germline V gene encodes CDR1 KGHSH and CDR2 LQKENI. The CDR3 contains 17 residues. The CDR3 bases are TGTGCCAGCTCACCTGTTACCGGACAGGGTGCCGGCTATGGCTACACCTTC. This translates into CASSPVTGQGAGYGYTF.

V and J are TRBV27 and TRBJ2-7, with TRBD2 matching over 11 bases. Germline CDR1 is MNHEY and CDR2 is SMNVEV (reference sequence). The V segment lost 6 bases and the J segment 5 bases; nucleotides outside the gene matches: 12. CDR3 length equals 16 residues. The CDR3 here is CASRRSTTSGNHEQYF. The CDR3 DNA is TGTGCCAGCAGAAGATCGACGACTAGCGGGAATCACGAGCAGTACTTC.

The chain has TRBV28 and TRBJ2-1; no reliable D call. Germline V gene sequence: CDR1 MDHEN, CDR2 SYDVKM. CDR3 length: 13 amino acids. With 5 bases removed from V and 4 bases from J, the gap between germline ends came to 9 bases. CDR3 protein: CASSETEYNEQFF. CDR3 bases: TGTGCCAGCAGTGAGACTGAGTACAATGAGCAGTTCTTC.

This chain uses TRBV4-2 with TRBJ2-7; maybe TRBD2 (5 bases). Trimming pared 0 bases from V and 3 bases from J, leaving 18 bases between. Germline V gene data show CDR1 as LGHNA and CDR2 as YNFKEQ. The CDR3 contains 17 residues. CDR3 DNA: TGTGCCAGCAGCCAAGAATCCTTGGGCGGGTTCTTCTACGAGCAGTACTTC. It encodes CASSQESLGGFFYEQYF.

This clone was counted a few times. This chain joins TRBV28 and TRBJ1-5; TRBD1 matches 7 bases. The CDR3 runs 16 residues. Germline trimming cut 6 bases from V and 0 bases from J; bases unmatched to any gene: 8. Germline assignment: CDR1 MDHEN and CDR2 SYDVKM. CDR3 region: CASSSGTAYSNQPQHF. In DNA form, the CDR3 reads TGTGCCAGCAGCTCCGGGACAGCATATAGCAATCAGCCCCAGCATTTT.

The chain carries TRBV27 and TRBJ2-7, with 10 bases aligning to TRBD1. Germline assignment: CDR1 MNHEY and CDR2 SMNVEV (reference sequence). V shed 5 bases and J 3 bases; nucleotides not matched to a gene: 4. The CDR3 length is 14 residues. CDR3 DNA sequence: TGTGCCAGCAGTCCCGGGACAGGGGACTACGAGCAGTACTTC. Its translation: CASSPGTGDYEQYF.

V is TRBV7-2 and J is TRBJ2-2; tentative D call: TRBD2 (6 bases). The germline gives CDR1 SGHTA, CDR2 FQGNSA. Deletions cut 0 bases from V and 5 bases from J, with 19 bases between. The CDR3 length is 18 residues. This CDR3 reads CASSLALSWRGPTGELFF. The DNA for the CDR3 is TGTGCCAGCAGCTTAGCGCTAAGTTGGCGGGGCCCAACCGGGGAGCTGTTTTTT.

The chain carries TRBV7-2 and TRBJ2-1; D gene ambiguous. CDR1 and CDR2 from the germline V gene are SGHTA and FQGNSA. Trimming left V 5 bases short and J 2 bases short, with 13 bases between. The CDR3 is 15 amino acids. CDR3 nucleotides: TGTGCCAGCAGCCCCACTAACATAGCCTACAATGAGCAGTTCTTC. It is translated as CASSPTNIAYNEQFF.

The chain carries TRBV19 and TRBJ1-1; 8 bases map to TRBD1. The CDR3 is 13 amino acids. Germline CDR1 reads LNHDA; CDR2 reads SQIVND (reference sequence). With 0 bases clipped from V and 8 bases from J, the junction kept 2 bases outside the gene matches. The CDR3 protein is CASSIDRTGEAFF. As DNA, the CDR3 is TGTGCCAGTAGTATAGATCGGACAGGGGAAGCTTTCTTT.

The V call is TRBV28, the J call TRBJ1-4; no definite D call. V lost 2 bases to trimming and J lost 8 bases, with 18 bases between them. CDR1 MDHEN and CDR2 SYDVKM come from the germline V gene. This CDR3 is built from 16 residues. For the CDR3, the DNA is TGTGCCAGCAGTTTAGGTACTGGGTTGGGCGAGGAAAAACTGTTTTTT. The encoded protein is CASSLGTGLGEEKLFF.

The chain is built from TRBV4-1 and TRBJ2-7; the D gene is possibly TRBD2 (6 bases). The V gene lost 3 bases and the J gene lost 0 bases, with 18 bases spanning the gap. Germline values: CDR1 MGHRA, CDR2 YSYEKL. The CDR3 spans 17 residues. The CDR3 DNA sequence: TGCGCCAGCAGCCAGGGTGCCCCTCCGGGACTCTCCTACGAGCAGTACTTC. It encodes CASSQGAPPGLSYEQYF.

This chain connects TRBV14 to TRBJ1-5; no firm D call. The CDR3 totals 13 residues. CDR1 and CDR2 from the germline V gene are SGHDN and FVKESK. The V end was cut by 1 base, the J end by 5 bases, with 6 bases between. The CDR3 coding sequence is TGTGCCAGCAGCCAAGGAAACTATCAGCCCCAGCATTTT. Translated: CASSQGNYQPQHF.

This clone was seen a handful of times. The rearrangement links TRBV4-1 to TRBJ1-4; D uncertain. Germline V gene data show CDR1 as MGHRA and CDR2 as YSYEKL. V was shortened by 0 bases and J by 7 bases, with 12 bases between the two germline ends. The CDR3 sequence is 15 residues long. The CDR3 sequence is CASSQDRLRSEKLFF. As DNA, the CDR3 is TGCGCCAGCAGCCAAGACAGATTGAGGAGTGAAAAACTGTTTTTT.

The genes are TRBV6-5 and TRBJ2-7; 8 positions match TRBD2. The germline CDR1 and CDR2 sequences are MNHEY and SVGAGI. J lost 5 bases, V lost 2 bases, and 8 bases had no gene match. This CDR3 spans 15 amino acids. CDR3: CASSYEGLGQHEQYF. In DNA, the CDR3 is TGTGCCAGCAGTTACGAGGGACTAGGTCAACACGAGCAGTACTTC.

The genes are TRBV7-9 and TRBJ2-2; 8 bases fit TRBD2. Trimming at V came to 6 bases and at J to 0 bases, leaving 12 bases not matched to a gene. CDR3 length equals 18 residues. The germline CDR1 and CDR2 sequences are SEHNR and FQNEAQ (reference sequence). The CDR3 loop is CASSDPGGAQSNTGELFF. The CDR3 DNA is TGTGCCAGCAGTGATCCGGGGGGGGCCCAGTCGAACACCGGGGAGCTGTTTTTT.

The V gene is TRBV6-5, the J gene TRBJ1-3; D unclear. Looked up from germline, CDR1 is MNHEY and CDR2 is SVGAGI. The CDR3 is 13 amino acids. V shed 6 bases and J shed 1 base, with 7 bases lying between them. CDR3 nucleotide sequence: TGTGCCAGCAGAGATACTTCTGGAAACACCATATATTTT. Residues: CASRDTSGNTIYF.

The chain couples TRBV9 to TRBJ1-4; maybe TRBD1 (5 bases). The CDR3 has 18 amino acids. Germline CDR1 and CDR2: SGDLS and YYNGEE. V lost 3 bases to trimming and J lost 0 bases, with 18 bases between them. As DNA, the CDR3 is TGTGCCAGCAGCGAGACTCCGGGACGGACTACAACTAATGAAAAACTGTTTTTT. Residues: CASSETPGRTTTNEKLFF.

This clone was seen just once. CDR3: CASSWGLAGGVYEQYF. The CDR3 DNA reads as TGCGCCAGCAGCTGGGGACTAGCGGGAGGGGTCTACGAGCAGTACTTC. This chain uses TRBV5-1 with TRBJ2-7; TRBD2 agrees at 16 bases. This CDR3 contains 16 residues. J was trimmed by 3 bases and V by 3 bases; bases with no gene match: 3. Germline V CDR1 and CDR2: SGHRS, YFSETQ.

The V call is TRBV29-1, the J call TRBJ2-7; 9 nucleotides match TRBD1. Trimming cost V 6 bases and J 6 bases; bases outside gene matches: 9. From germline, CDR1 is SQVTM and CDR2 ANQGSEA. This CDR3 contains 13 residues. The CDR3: CSVDAATGGEQYF. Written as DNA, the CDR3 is TGCAGCGTGGACGCCGCGACAGGGGGCGAGCAGTACTTC.